Listed here are 14 T cell receptor beta chains from one sample, sequenced in a study of vaccination and CD4 T cells after COVID-19. These receptors' targets are unknown. As to treatment: approximately 9-day PBMC culture with coronavirus spike peptide pools or control peptides (ViraFEST assay). Sequencing of the DNA from cultured CD4+ T cells was carried out with the Oncomine TCR Beta short-read assay. TCRdb fed the PCR reads into MiXCR, producing one record per CDR3 protein. The data hold 9,000 to 15,000 distinct CDR3 sequences, with 56% observed a single time. Material: CD4+ T cells from blood, cultured in vitro. The source is a human donor who had recovered from COVID-19.

The rearrangement links TRBV6-5 to TRBJ1-5, with a weak D call TRBD1 (5 bases). CDR1 and CDR2 (germline): MNHEY, SVGAGI. The CDR3 extends over 13 amino acids. V lost 2 bases to trimming and J lost 8 bases, with 10 bases between them. The CDR3 DNA sequence: TGTGCCAGCAGTTACGGTGGGGCTGAGCCCCAGCATTTT. It is translated as CASSYGGAEPQHF.

A few counts support this clonotype. The V call is TRBV6-2 or TRBV6-3, the J call TRBJ2-3, with a possible D match to TRBD2 (5 bases). Trimming pared 2 bases from V and 2 bases from J, leaving 11 bases between. The CDR3 consists of 15 residues. Germline loops: CDR1 MNHEY, CDR2 SVGEGT. In nucleotides, the CDR3 is TGTGCCAGCAGTTACATGGGCGGGTACACAGATACGCAGTATTTT. Its protein product is CASSYMGGYTDTQYF.

This chain links TRBV21-1 with TRBJ2-5; TRBD2, the table's D call, lacks a check against the DNA. TRBV21-1 is shown as a pseudogene. CDR3 size: 17 residues. The chain's CDR3 is CASSAGTSGLAQETQYF. For the CDR3, the DNA is TGTGCCAGCAGCGCGGGGACTAGCGGGCTTGCTCAAGAGACCCAGTACTTC.

The chain combines TRBV20-1 with TRBJ2-5, with D possibly being TRBD2 (5 bases). V was clipped by 6 bases and J by 3 bases, with 14 bases between them. There are 13 residues in the CDR3. CDR1 is DFQATT, CDR2 SNEGSKA, per germline (reference sequence). This CDR3 reads CSAERMGEETQYF. The CDR3 nucleotides are TGCAGTGCGGAGCGGATGGGAGAAGAGACCCAGTACTTC.

The chain has TRBV12-3 or TRBV12-4 and TRBJ1-2, with D maybe TRBD1 (5 bases). The V end lost 1 base, the J end lost 0 bases, and 9 bases lay between the germline ends. CDR3 size: 15 residues. CDR3 nucleotides: TGTGCCAGCAGTTTAGGGACAATCTCTAACTATGGCTACACCTTC. This codes for CASSLGTISNYGYTF.

The CDR3: CASSAGGGSYDTQYF. The CDR3 DNA reads TGTGCCAGCAGCGCGGGTGGCGGGAGCTATGATACGCAGTATTTT. The chain joins TRBV7-3 to TRBJ2-3; 7 nucleotides agree with TRBD2. This CDR3 spans 15 amino acids. Germline V gene data show CDR1 as SGHTA and CDR2 as FQGTGA. V was clipped by 5 bases and J by 6 bases; unmatched bases: 11.

The chain employs TRBV7-9 and TRBJ1-5; no reliable D call. The V and J ends lost 4 bases and 0 bases respectively, with 16 bases between them. The CDR3 has 17 residues. Germline V lookup: CDR1 SEHNR, CDR2 FQNEAQ (reference sequence). CDR3 in amino acids: CASSSTDREYSNQPQHF. DNA of the CDR3: TGTGCCAGCAGCTCAACGGACCGCGAATATAGCAATCAGCCCCAGCATTTT. The full variable domain, its missing parts supplied by reference TRBV7-9 and TRBJ1-5, is DTGVSQNPRHKITKRGQNVTFRCDPISEHNRLYWYRQTLGQGPEFLTYFQNEAQLEKSRLLSDRFSAERPKGSFSTLEIQRTEQGDSAMYLCASSSTDREYSNQPQHFGDGTRLSIL.

The chain carries TRBV4-1 and TRBJ1-6, with unresolved D. V was trimmed by 0 bases and J by 7 bases, leaving 13 bases between them. Germline loops: CDR1 MGHRA, CDR2 YSYEKL. This CDR3 has 16 residues. The CDR3 reads CASSQDGYTQNSPLHF. CDR3 bases: TGCGCCAGCAGCCAAGATGGGTACACCCAGAATTCACCCCTCCACTTT.

The genes are TRBV7-8 and TRBJ1-4, with 8 nucleotides matching TRBD1. V lost 5 bases, J lost 8 bases, and 10 bases stayed unmatched. The length of the CDR3 is 15 residues. Germline-derived CDR1 and CDR2 are SGHVS and FQNEAQ. The CDR3 nucleotides are TGTGCCAGCAGCCCCCAGGACAGGGAAGACGAAAAACTGTTTTTT. This gives the protein CASSPQDREDEKLFF.

The chain links TRBV5-6 to TRBJ1-1, with 11 bases fitting TRBD1. Germline-derived CDR1 and CDR2 are SGHDT and YYEEEE. The CDR3 is 16 amino acids. The ends lost 0 bases at V and 5 bases at J; junction bases unmatched: 6. The CDR3 DNA reads TGTGCCAGCAGCTTGGCCGGGACAGGGGGAGGAACTGAAGCTTTCTTT. Its translation is CASSLAGTGGGTEAFF.

This clonotype was seen a few times. V usage is TRBV5-4 and J usage is TRBJ1-1, with unresolved D. V was cut by 5 bases and J by 0 bases, with 8 bases left in between. The germline V gene encodes CDR1 SGHNT and CDR2 YYREEE (reference sequence). The CDR3 runs 13 residues. CDR3 loop: CASRPDMNTEAFF. In DNA form, the CDR3 reads TGTGCCAGCAGGCCTGACATGAACACTGAAGCTTTCTTT.

This chain uses TRBV20-1 with TRBJ2-7; 10 bases agree with TRBD1. The length of the CDR3 is 13 residues. The germline V gene has CDR1 DFQATT and CDR2 SNEGSKA (reference sequence). The V gene end was trimmed by 4 bases and the J gene end by 3 bases; junction bases not matched to a gene: 3. The DNA for the CDR3 is TGCAGTGCTACTAGGACAGGGGGCTACGAGCAGTACTTC. Translating gives CSATRTGGYEQYF.

V gene TRBV5-1 combines with J gene TRBJ1-6, with D tentatively TRBD1 (6 bases). The CDR3 covers 14 residues. Germline CDR1 is SGHRS and CDR2 is YFSETQ. Deletions cut 0 bases from V and 9 bases from J, with 10 bases between. Written as DNA, the CDR3 is TGCGCCAGCAGCTTGGACCAGGGGAGTTCACCCCTCCACTTT. Translation gives CASSLDQGSSPLHF.

V and J are TRBV15 and TRBJ2-1; tentative D call: TRBD1 (6 bases). CDR3 length: 13 amino acids. Germline CDR1 LNHNV, CDR2 YYDKDF (reference sequence). V was pared by 9 bases and J by 4 bases, with 13 bases between. The CDR3 loop is CATQADRYNEQFF. The CDR3 coding sequence is TGTGCCACTCAAGCAGACAGGTACAATGAGCAGTTCTTC.